The 5 T cell receptor beta chains below come from one sample, sequenced in a study of long-term antiretroviral therapy in people with HIV. The libraries were made with immunoSEQ v3.0 at survey level. Measured with immunoSEQ multiplex PCR; TCRdb has only the in-frame clones, and not every one. The table includes 14,000 or so clones, 76% detected once. Sequencing was performed on unsorted PBMCs, taken 3.1 years after starting antiretroviral therapy. These receptors were taken from a man aged 40-49 years with HIV.

V and J are TRBV2 and TRBJ1-1; TRBD1 aligns across 7 bases. V gave up 8 bases and J gave up 10 bases; unmatched junction bases: 13. CDR1 and CDR2 from the germline V gene are SNHLY and FYNNEI. The length of the CDR3 is 13 residues. The CDR3 region has the DNA TGTGCCAGCGAAGGACAGGCCTTCTTTGGAGCTTTCTTT. Protein product: CASEGQAFFGAFF.

The chain links TRBV25-1 to TRBJ1-4; no clear D gene. V lost 1 base and J lost 8, with 14 bases in between. The CDR3 is 15 amino acids. Per germline, CDR1 MGHDK and CDR2 SYGVNS. CDR3 amino acids: CASSEFMGSREKLFF. The CDR3 nucleotides read TGTGCCAGCAGTGAATTTATGGGCAGCCGGGAAAAACTGTTTTTT.

This clone was detected only a few times. This rearrangement joins TRBV7-6 to TRBJ2-7; no clear D gene. The CDR3 contains 14 residues. The germline CDR1 and CDR2 sequences are SGHVS and FNYEAQ. Between the trimmed V and J ends, which lost 1 base and 3 bases, there was a span of 10 bases. CDR3 loop: CASSLEGNVYEQYF. The CDR3 coding sequence is TGTGCCAGCAGCTTAGAGGGTAATGTCTACGAGCAGTACTTC.

The chain joins TRBV5-5 to TRBJ2-7; D remains unclear. This CDR3 contains 12 residues. CDR1 is SGHKS, CDR2 YYEKEE, per germline (reference sequence). V lost 1 base and J 4 bases, leaving 6 bases between the germline ends. DNA for the CDR3: TGTGCCAGCAGCTTGAAAGGTTACGAGCAGTACTTC. It is translated as CASSLKGYEQYF.

The chain recombines TRBV14 with TRBJ2-1, with a possible D match to TRBD2 (5 bases). The ends were cut back, 5 bases at V and 2 bases at J, with 13 bases in the middle. From germline, CDR1 is SGHDN and CDR2 FVKESK. The CDR3 spans 15 residues. The CDR3 bases are TGTGCCAGCAGCGCGACCCGGAGGACCTACAATGAGCAGTTCTTC. Its protein is CASSATRRTYNEQFF.